The 11 T cell receptor beta chains below come from one sample, sequenced in a study of OX40 agonist ivuxolimab in advanced cancers. The assay was immunoSEQ multiplex PCR, and TCRdb's table has in-frame clones only and misses some. The sample shows tens of thousands of clones, roughly 90% of them seen only once. The input for sequencing was CD4+ or CD8+ T cells sorted from blood, taken in a trial of the OX40 agonist ivuxolimab. The receptors derive from an adult with an advanced solid tumor such as melanoma, head and neck, liver or kidney cancer.

This chain links TRBV10-3 with TRBJ2-5, with TRBD1 identical over 7 bases. CDR3 size: 13 residues. V lost 10 bases to trimming and J lost 1 base; unmatched junction nucleotides: 6. The V gene's germline CDR1 is ENHRY and CDR2 SYGVKD. The CDR3 is CATGRDSQETQYF. The DNA for the CDR3 is TGTGCCACCGGAAGGGACAGCCAAGAGACCCAGTACTTC.

V is TRBV19 and J is TRBJ1-3; a possible D gene is TRBD1 (5 bases). The V gene lost 10 bases and the J gene lost 4 bases, with 20 bases spanning the gap. Germline lookup yields CDR1 LNHDA and CDR2 SQIVND (reference sequence). This CDR3 is 15 amino acids long. The CDR3 loop is CATTEDIGRGNTIYF. The CDR3, as DNA: TGTGCCACCACCGAGGACATAGGGAGAGGAAACACCATATATTTT.

V usage is TRBV6-1 and J usage is TRBJ2-4; D not resolved. CDR1 MNHNS and CDR2 SASEGT come from the germline V gene. V was cut by 6 bases and J by 5 bases, with 8 bases left in between. The length of the CDR3 is 12 residues. This CDR3 is CASRVVQNIQYF. The CDR3 nucleotides are TGTGCCAGCAGGGTAGTTCAAAACATTCAGTACTTC.

This chain connects TRBV19 to TRBJ2-2, with unresolved D. This CDR3 comprises 16 residues. Trimming cost V 6 bases and J 2 bases, with 16 bases left between them. Germline-derived CDR1 and CDR2 are LNHDA and SQIVND (reference sequence). The CDR3 coding sequence is TGTGCCAGTAGCAATACACTGGAGCAAAACACCGGGGAGCTGTTTTTT. Translation gives CASSNTLEQNTGELFF.

By proportion, this clone is large. Other DNA sequences in this specimen translate into the identical CDR3. This chain connects TRBV6-5 to TRBJ2-2, with unresolved D. The CDR3 covers 13 residues. V was clipped by 5 bases and J by 0 bases, with 4 bases between them. Germline loops: CDR1 MNHEY, CDR2 SVGAGI. The DNA for the CDR3 is TGTGCCAGCAGTCGTGCGAACACCGGGGAGCTGTTTTTT. Protein: CASSRANTGELFF.

V is TRBV27 and J is TRBJ2-1, with 7 bases fitting TRBD1. Germline CDR1 MNHEY, CDR2 SMNVEV (reference sequence). The CDR3 consists of 14 residues. Germline trimming cut 8 bases from V and 7 bases from J; bases unmatched to any gene: 11. Written as DNA, the CDR3 is TGTGCCAGCGTCCCCCGACAGGGCCGAAATGAGCAGTTCTTC. Translated, it gives CASVPRQGRNEQFF.

V gene TRBV7-8 combines with J gene TRBJ1-2, with unresolved D. Germline V lookup: CDR1 SGHVS, CDR2 FQNEAQ. Trimming took 5 bases from V and 8 from J, leaving 15 bases between them. This CDR3 is built from 13 residues. This CDR3 is CASSPGRSSGYTF. CDR3 in DNA: TGTGCCAGCAGCCCGGGGAGGTCTAGCGGCTACACCTTC. Full variable domain (missing parts from reference TRBV7-8 and TRBJ1-2): GAGVSQSPRYKVAKRGQDVALRCDPISGHVSLFWYQQALGQGPEFLTYFQNEAQLDKSGLPSDRFFAERPEGSVSTLKIQRTQQEDSAVYLCASSPGRSSGYTFGSGTRLTVV.

V is TRBV7-3 and J is TRBJ1-6; 8 nucleotides align to TRBD1. CDR3 length equals 15 residues. Germline V gene data show CDR1 as SGHTA and CDR2 as FQGTGA. Trimming cost V 4 bases and J 5 bases; bases outside gene matches: 4. The CDR3 spells CASSSQGADNSPLHF. The CDR3 DNA is TGTGCCAGCAGCTCGCAGGGGGCGGATAATTCACCCCTCCACTTT.

This chain joins TRBV7-8 and TRBJ2-1, with 7 positions matching TRBD2. This CDR3 has 14 residues. Germline CDR1 and CDR2: SGHVS and FQNEAQ. Unmatched junction bases numbered 5, after V lost 6 bases and J lost 3 bases. The CDR3: CASSFSGFYNEQFF. CDR3 bases: TGTGCCAGCAGTTTTAGCGGGTTCTACAATGAGCAGTTCTTC.

The chain joins TRBV9 to TRBJ2-3; weak D call: TRBD2 (6 bases). Germline CDR1 SGDLS, CDR2 YYNGEE. This CDR3 comprises 15 residues. Trimming pared 1 base from V and 6 bases from J, leaving 15 bases between. DNA of the CDR3: TGTGCCAGCAGCGTAAGAGGCGGGATAATGGATACGCAGTATTTT. It codes for CASSVRGGIMDTQYF.

The chain carries TRBV11-1 and TRBJ1-1; maybe TRBD1 (6 bases). The germline CDR1 and CDR2 sequences are SGHAT and FQDESV (reference sequence). The CDR3 covers 15 residues. Trimming took off 7 bases at V and 3 bases at J, with 18 bases between the two ends. CDR3 bases: TGTGCCAGCACGTCCGGGGGGCGCGGGCACACTGAAGCTTTCTTT. Residues: CASTSGGRGHTEAFF.